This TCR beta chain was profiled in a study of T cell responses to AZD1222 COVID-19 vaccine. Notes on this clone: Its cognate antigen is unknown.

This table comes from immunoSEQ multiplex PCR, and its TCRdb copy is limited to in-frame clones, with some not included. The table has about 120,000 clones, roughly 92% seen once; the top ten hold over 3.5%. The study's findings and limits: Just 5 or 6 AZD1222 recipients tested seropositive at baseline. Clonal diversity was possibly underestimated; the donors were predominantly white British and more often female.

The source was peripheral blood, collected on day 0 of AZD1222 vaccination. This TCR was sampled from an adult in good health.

CDR3 residues: CASSDRGRREKLFF. The CDR3 coding sequence is TGTGCCAGCAGCGACAGGGGGCGGAGAGAAAAACTGTTTTTT. The rearrangement links TRBV7-6 to TRBJ1-4; 10 bases map to TRBD1. The CDR3 runs to 14 residues. Trimming removed 5 bases from V and 8 bases from J; junction bases left unmatched: 5. Looked up from germline, CDR1 is SGHVS and CDR2 is FNYEAQ.